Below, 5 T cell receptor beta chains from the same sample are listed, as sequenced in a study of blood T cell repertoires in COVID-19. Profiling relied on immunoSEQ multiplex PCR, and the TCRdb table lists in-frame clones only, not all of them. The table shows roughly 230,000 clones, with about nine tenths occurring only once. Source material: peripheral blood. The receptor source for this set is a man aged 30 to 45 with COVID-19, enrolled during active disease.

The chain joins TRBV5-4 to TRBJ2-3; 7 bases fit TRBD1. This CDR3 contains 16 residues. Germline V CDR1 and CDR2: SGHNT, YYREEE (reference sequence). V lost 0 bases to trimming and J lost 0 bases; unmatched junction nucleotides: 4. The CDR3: CASSLDGTVSTDTQYF. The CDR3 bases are TGTGCCAGCAGCTTGGATGGGACAGTCAGCACAGATACGCAGTATTTT. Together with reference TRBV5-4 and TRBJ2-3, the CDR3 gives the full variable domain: ETGVTQSPTHLIKTRGQQVTLRCSSQSGHNTVSWYQQALGQGPQFIFQYYREEENGRGNFPPRFSGLQFPNYSSELNVNALELDDSALYLCASSLDGTVSTDTQYFGPGTRLTVL.

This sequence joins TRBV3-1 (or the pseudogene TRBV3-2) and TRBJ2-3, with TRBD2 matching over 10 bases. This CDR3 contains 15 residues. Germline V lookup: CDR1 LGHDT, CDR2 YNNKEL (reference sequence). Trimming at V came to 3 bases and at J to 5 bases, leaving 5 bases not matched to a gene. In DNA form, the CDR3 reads TGTGCCAGCAGCCAGCCGGGACTAGCGAAAGATACGCAGTATTTT. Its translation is CASSQPGLAKDTQYF.

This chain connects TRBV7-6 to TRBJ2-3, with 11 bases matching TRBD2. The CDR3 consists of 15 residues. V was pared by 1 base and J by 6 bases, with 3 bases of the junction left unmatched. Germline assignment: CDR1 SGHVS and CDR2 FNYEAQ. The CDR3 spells CASSLVLAGDDTQYF. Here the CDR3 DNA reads TGTGCCAGCAGCTTAGTACTAGCGGGGGACGATACGCAGTATTTT.

The DNA of the CDR3 is TGTGCCAGTAGTATAGGTGTCGGGATTTGGGAGAACACTGAAGCTTTCTTT. It specifies CASSIGVGIWENTEAFF. J is TRBJ1-1 and V is TRBV19, with D uncertain. This CDR3 spans 17 amino acids. The germline V and J ends were trimmed by 1 base and 1 base, with 16 bases remaining between them. Germline-derived CDR1 and CDR2 are LNHDA and SQIVND (reference sequence).

This chain's CDR3 is CASSDFTENTEAFF. DNA for the CDR3: TGTGCCAGCAGCGATTTCACAGAGAACACTGAAGCTTTCTTT. The rearrangement joins TRBV6-2 or TRBV6-3 to TRBJ1-1, with D uncertain. Germline loops: CDR1 MNHEY, CDR2 SVGEGT. Trimming left V 6 bases short and J 1 base short, with 12 bases between. The CDR3 is made up of 14 amino acids.